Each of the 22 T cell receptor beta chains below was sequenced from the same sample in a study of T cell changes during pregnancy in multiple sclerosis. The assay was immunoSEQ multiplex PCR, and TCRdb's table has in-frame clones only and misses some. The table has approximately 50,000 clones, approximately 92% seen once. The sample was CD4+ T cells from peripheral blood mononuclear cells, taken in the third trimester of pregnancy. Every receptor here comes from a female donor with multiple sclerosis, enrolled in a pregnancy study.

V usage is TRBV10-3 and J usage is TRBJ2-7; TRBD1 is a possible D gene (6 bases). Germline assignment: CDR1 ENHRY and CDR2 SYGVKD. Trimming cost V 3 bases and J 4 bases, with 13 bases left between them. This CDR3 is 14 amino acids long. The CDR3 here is CAISDGQRPYEQYF. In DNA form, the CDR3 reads TGTGCCATCAGTGATGGACAGAGACCTTACGAGCAGTACTTC.

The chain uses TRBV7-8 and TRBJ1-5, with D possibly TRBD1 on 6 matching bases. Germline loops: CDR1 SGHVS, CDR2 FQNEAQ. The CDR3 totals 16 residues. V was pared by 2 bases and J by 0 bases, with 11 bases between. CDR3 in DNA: TGTGCCAGCAGCTTAAAGCGGACAGATAGCAATCAGCCCCAGCATTTT. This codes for CASSLKRTDSNQPQHF.

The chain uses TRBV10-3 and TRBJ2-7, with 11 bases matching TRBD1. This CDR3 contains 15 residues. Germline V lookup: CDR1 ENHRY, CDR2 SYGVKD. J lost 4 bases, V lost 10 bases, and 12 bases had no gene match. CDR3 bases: TGTGCCAGCCATGATAACGGACAGGGGGCTTACGAGCAGTACTTC. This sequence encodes CASHDNGQGAYEQYF.

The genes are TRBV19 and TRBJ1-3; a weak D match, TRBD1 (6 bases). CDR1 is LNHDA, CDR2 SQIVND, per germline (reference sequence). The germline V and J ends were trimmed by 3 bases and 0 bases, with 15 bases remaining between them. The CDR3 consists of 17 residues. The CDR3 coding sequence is TGTGCCAGTAGTATCTTGGCAGGGGTCTTCTCTGGAAACACCATATATTTT. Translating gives CASSILAGVFSGNTIYF.

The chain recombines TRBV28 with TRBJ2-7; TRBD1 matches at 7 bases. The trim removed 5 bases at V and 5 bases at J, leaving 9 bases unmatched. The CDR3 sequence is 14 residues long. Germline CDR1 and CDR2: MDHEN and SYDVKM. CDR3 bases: TGTGCCAGCAGTCCCAGGACAGGAGTCCACGAGCAGTACTTC. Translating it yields CASSPRTGVHEQYF.

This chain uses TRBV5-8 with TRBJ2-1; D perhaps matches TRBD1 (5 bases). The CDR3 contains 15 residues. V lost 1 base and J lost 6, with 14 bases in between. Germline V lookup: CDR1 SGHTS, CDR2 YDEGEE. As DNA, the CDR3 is TGTGCCAGCAGCTTGCTGGCAGGGTCGTTCAATGAGCAGTTCTTC. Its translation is CASSLLAGSFNEQFF.

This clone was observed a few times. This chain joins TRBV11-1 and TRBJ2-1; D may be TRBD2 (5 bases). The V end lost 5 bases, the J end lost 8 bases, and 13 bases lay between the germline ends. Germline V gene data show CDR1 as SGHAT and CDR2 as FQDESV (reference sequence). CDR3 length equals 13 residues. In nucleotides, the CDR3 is TGTGCCAGCAGCCCGGTCGGGAAGGATGAGCAGTTCTTC. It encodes CASSPVGKDEQFF.

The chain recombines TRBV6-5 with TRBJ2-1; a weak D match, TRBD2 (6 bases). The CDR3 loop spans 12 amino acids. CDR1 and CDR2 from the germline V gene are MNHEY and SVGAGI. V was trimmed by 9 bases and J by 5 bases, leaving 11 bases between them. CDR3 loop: CASTGLNNEQFF. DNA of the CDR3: TGTGCCAGTACGGGACTGAACAATGAGCAGTTCTTC.

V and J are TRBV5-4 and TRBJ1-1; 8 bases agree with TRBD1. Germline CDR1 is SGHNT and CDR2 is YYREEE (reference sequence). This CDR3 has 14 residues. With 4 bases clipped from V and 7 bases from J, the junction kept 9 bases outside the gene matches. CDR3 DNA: TGTGCCAGCAGCCAACTAAGGGGGACAGGTGAAGCTTTCTTT. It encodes CASSQLRGTGEAFF.

The CDR3 DNA follows: TGTGCCAGCAGCCTAGGCGGGCGCACAGATACGCAGTATTTT. It is translated as CASSLGGRTDTQYF. This chain connects TRBV5-4 to TRBJ2-3; perhaps TRBD2 as D (5 bases). The length of the CDR3 is 14 residues. Trimming shortened V by 4 bases and J by 1 base, and 10 bases separated the two germline ends. Per the germline V gene, CDR1 is SGHNT and CDR2 is YYREEE (reference sequence).

CDR3 sequence (DNA): TGTGCCAGCAGCTCCGAAGCGGGAGAGTCCTACGAGCAGTACTTC. Residues: CASSSEAGESYEQYF. This chain connects TRBV2 to TRBJ2-7; 8 nucleotides match TRBD2. This CDR3 is 15 amino acids long. The germline CDR1 and CDR2 sequences are SNHLY and FYNNEI. Trimming took 6 bases from V and 1 from J; bases not matched to a gene: 8.

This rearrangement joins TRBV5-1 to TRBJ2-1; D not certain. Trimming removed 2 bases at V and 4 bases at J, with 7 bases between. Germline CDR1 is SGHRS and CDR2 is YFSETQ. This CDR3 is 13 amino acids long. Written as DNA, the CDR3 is TGCGCCAGCAGCTTCCTAGGATACAATGAGCAGTTCTTC. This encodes CASSFLGYNEQFF.

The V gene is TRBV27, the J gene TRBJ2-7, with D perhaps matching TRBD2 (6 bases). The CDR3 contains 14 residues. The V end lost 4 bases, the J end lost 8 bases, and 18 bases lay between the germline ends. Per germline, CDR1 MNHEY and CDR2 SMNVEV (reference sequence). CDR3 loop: CASSSSGLSRKQYF. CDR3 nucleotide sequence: TGTGCCAGCAGTTCCTCGGGACTGTCTAGAAAGCAGTACTTC.

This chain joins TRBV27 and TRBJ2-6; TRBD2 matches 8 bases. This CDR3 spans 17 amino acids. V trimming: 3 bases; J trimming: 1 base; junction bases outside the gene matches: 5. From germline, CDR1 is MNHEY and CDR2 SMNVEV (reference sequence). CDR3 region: CASSFGAGVSGANVLTF. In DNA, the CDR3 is TGTGCCAGCAGTTTTGGAGCGGGAGTATCTGGGGCCAACGTCCTGACTTTC.

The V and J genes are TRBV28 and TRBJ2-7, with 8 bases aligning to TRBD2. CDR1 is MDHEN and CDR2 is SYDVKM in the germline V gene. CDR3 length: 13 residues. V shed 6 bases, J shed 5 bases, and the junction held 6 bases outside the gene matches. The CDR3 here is CASRDSGIHEQYF. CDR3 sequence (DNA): TGTGCCAGCAGGGATAGCGGGATCCACGAGCAGTACTTC.

The CDR3 DNA sequence: TGTGCCAGCAGCAAAGAGGGAACAGGACAAGGGGAGACCCAGTACTTC. Encoded protein: CASSKEGTGQGETQYF. The chain carries TRBV21-1 and TRBJ2-5; no DNA check was done on the table's D call, TRBD1. TRBV21-1 is labeled a pseudogene. This CDR3 is 16 amino acids long.

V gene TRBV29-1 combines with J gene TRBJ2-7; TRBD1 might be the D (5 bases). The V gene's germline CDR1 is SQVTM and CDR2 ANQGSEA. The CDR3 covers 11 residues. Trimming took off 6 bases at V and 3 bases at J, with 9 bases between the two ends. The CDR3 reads CSVSDSYEQYF. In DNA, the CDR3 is TGCAGCGTCTCAGACAGCTACGAGCAGTACTTC.

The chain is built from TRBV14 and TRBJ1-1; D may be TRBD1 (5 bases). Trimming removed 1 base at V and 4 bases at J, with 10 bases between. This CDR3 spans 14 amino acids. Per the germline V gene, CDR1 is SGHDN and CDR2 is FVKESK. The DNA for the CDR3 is TGTGCCAGCAGCCAAGTTCTGGGGCCCACTGAAGCTTTCTTT. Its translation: CASSQVLGPTEAFF.

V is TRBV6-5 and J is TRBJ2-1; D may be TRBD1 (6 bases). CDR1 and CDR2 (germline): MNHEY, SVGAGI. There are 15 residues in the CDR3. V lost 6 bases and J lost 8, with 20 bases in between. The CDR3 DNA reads TGTGCCAGCAGCCCCAGGGGCTCCTCTAGGGATGAGCAGTTCTTC. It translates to CASSPRGSSRDEQFF.

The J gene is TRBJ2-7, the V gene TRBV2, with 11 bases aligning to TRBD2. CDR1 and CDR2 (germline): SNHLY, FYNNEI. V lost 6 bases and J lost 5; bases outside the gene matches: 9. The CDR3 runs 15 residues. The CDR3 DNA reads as TGTGCCAGCAGAGCCATAACTAGCGGGAGCGACGAGCAGTACTTC. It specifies CASRAITSGSDEQYF.

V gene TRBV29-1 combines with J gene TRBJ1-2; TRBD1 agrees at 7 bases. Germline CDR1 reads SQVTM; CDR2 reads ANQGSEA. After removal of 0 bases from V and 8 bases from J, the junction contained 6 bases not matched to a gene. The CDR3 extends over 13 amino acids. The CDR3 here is CSVEEQGFGGYTF. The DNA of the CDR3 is TGCAGCGTTGAAGAACAGGGGTTTGGGGGCTACACCTTC. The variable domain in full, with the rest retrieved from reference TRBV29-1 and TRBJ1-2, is SAVISQKPSRDICQRGTSLTIQCQVDSQVTMMFWYRQQPGQSLTLIATANQGSEATYESGFVIDKFPISRPNLTFSTLTVSNMSPEDSSIYLCSVEEQGFGGYTFGSGTRLTVV.

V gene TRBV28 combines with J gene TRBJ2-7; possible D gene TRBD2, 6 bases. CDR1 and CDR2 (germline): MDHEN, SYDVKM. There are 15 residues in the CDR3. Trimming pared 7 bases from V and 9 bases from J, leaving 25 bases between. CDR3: CASTRAGSPWAGQYF. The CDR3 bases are TGTGCCAGCACCCGAGCGGGCTCACCATGGGCTGGGCAGTACTTC.